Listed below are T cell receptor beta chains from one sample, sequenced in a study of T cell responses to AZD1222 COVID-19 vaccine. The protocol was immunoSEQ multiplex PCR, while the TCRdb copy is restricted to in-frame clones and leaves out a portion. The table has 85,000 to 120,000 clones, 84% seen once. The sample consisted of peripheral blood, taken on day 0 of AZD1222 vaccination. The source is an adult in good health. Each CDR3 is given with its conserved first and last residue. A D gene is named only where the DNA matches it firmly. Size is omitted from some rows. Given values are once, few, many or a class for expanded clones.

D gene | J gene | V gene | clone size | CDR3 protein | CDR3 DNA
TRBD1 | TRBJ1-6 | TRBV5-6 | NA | CASSLVVGQGNSPLHF | TGTGCCAGCAGCTTGGTTGTAGGACAGGGCAATTCACCCCTCCACTTT
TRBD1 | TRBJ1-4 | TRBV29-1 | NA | CSVNRGRDEKLFF | TGCAGCGTCAACAGGGGACGAGATGAAAAACTGTTTTTT
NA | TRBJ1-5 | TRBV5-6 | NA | CASSLEGRLSNQPQHF | TGTGCCAGCAGCTTGGAAGGACGCCTTAGCAATCAGCCCCAGCATTTT
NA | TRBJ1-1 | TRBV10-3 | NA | CAISAESRVAFF | TGTGCCATCAGCGCCGAGTCCAGGGTGGCTTTCTTT
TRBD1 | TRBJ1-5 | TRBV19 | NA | CASSSDRVVRDQPQHF | TGTGCCAGTAGTAGCGACAGGGTTGTTAGGGATCAGCCCCAGCATTTT
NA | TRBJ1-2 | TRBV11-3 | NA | CASSLSSYGYTF | TGTGCCAGCAGCTTATCCAGCTATGGCTACACCTTC
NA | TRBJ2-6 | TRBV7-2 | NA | CANSLGAAGANVLTF | TGTGCCAACAGCTTAGGGGCTGCTGGGGCCAACGTCCTGACTTTC
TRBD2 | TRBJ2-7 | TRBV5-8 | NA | CASSLGPAGGSYEQYF | TGTGCCAGCAGCTTGGGGCCAGCGGGAGGATCCTACGAGCAGTACTTC
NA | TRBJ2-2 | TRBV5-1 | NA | CASSLAGGTGELFF | TGCGCCAGCAGCTTGGCCGGAGGGACCGGGGAGCTGTTTTTT
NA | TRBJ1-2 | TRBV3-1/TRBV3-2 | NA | CASSTGQSGGYGYTF | TGTGCCAGCAGCACCGGACAGAGCGGTGGCTATGGCTACACCTTC
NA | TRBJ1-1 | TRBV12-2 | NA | CASRLTRVVAEAFF | TGTGCAAGTCGCTTAACGAGGGTCGTGGCTGAAGCTTTCTTT
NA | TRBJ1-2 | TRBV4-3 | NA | CASSQDLAGSSTHYGYTF | TGCGCCAGCAGCCAAGATTTGGCGGGCAGCTCCACACACTATGGCTACACCTTC
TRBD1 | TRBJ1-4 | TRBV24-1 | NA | CATSERSGTGNEKLFF | TGTGCCACCAGTGAACGAAGTGGGACAGGCAATGAAAAACTGTTTTTT
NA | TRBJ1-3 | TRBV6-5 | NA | CASRSGNTIYF | TGTGCCAGCAGATCAGGGAACACCATATATTTT
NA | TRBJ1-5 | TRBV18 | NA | CASSPGPGNGQPQHF | TGTGCCAGCTCACCGGGCCCGGGGAACGGTCAGCCCCAGCATTTT
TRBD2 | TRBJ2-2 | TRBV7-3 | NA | CASSLISLSGRGTGELFF | TGTGCCAGCAGCTTAATATCGCTAAGCGGGAGAGGTACCGGGGAGCTGTTTTTT
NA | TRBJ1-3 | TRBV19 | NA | CASSAPEVGNTIYF | TGTGCCAGTAGTGCCCCCGAAGTTGGAAACACCATATATTTT
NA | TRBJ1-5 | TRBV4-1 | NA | CASSQESPRQNSNQPQHF | TGCGCCAGCAGCCAAGAGTCGCCCCGGCAGAATAGCAATCAGCCCCAGCATTTT
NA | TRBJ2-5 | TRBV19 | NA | CASSIKSESGLGETQYF | TGTGCCAGTAGTATAAAATCGGAGTCGGGGCTGGGAGAGACCCAGTACTTC
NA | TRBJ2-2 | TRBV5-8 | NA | CASLTRAGTGELFF | TGTGCCAGCCTCACGAGGGCGGGCACCGGGGAGCTGTTTTTT
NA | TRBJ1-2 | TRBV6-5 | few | CASSLTANYGYTF | TGTGCCAGCAGTTTGACAGCTAACTATGGCTACACCTTC
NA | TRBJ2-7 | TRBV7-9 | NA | CASSLFGPYEQYF | TGTGCCAGCAGCTTATTCGGGCCCTACGAGCAGTACTTC